This T cell receptor beta chain was observed in a study of T cell repertoires in cytomegalovirus infection. TCRdb independently ran MiXCR on the reads; one entry per CDR3 protein. The data hold roughly 170,000 distinct CDR3 sequences, with approximately 21% observed a single time. As to this clonotype: No antigen is known for it.

This CDR3 contains 14 residues. V shed 3 bases and J shed 4 bases, with 12 bases lying between them. Germline-derived CDR1 and CDR2 are GTSNPN and SVGIG (reference sequence). The specimen was CD8+ T cells from cultured PBMCs, collected from culture after CMV antigen stimulation. The receptor comes from a human donor in good health (CMV status not recorded). Some clones in this sample may be carry-over from other donors' samples. The chain is built from TRBV30 and TRBJ1-4; D is unresolved. In DNA, the CDR3 is TGTGCCTGGAGAAATGGGATCGGTAATGAAAAACTGTTTTTT. Translating gives CAWRNGIGNEKLFF.